This T cell receptor (beta chain) was captured by sequencing in a study of blood T cell repertoires in COVID-19. Whole-study context: PBMCs, B-cell-depleted T cells, or T cells were the source of the cDNA or gDNA that made up the material.

The table came from immunoSEQ multiplex PCR; TCRdb's copy has only in-frame clones and leaves some out. This sample carries roughly 200,000 clones, around nine tenths of them seen once, and the ten largest clones take over 15%. With V trimmed by 1 base and J by 7 bases, 4 bases remained unmatched. The length of the CDR3 is 13 residues. Germline loops: CDR1 GTSNPN, CDR2 SVGIG (reference sequence). The rearrangement joins TRBV30 to TRBJ1-5, with 7 bases that match TRBD1. This sequence originates from a man aged 50 to 60 with COVID-19, enrolled during active disease. Sequenced material: peripheral blood. The chain's CDR3 is CAWSEQGMQPQHF. CDR3 nucleotides: TGTGCCTGGAGTGAACAGGGGATGCAGCCCCAGCATTTT.